The 19 T cell receptor beta chains below all came from one sample that was sequenced in a study of blood T cell repertoires in COVID-19. The assay was immunoSEQ multiplex PCR, and TCRdb's table has in-frame clones only and misses some. The repertoire holds about 110,000 clones, 65% to 90% seen once, with roughly 4% in the top ten. Sequencing was carried out using peripheral blood. The receptors shown here come from a man aged 50 to 59 with acute or convalescent COVID-19.

In its sample, this clone was seen once. V is TRBV19 and J is TRBJ2-6; tentatively, D is TRBD2 (5 bases). Germline CDR1 is LNHDA and CDR2 is SQIVND (reference sequence). Trimming pared 4 bases from V and 1 base from J, leaving 8 bases between. The CDR3 is 15 amino acids. CDR3 nucleotide sequence: TGTGCCAGTAGTACCCGGGGATCTGGGGCCAACGTCCTGACTTTC. Its translation is CASSTRGSGANVLTF. The full variable domain, completed using reference TRBV19 and TRBJ2-6, is DGGITQSPKYLFRKEGQNVTLSCEQNLNHDAMYWYRQDPGQGLRLIYYSQIVNDFQKGDIAEGYSVSREKKESFPLTVTSAQKNPTAFYLCASSTRGSGANVLTFGAGSRLTVL.

The V call is TRBV15, the J call TRBJ1-5; 8 bases line up with TRBD1. The CDR3 is 23 residues long. Germline V gives CDR1 LNHNV, CDR2 YYDKDF (reference sequence). The J segment lost 0 bases and the V segment lost 0 bases, leaving 22 bases of the junction unmatched. CDR3 region: CATSRDRRGLGQVILNSNQPQHF. DNA of the CDR3: TGTGCCACCAGCAGAGATCGAAGGGGCCTGGGACAGGTAATACTAAATAGCAATCAGCCCCAGCATTTT.

This chain joins TRBV7-9 and TRBJ2-3; D is perhaps TRBD2 (6 bases). Trimming took 5 bases from V and 0 from J, leaving 18 bases between them. This CDR3 is 17 amino acids long. Germline loops: CDR1 SEHNR, CDR2 FQNEAQ (reference sequence). In DNA, the CDR3 is TGTGCCAGCAGCCCACCACGCAGCGGGCCCAGCACAGATACGCAGTATTTT. Translation gives CASSPPRSGPSTDTQYF.

The gene calls are TRBV7-9 and TRBJ2-5; 7 bases line up with TRBD1. There are 14 residues in the CDR3. J gave up 5 bases and V 1 base, and 4 bases lay outside the gene matches. The germline V gene has CDR1 SEHNR and CDR2 FQNEAQ (reference sequence). CDR3 sequence reads: CASSLGDRAETQYF. CDR3 nucleotides: TGTGCCAGCAGCTTAGGAGACAGGGCGGAGACCCAGTACTTC.

The table lists this clone with a count of one. The gene calls are TRBV6-5 and TRBJ2-7; TRBD1 might be the D (5 bases). This CDR3 comprises 13 residues. Germline CDR1 MNHEY, CDR2 SVGAGI. Deletions cut 7 bases from V and 1 base from J, with 11 bases between. This CDR3 reads CASIPGISYEQYF. The CDR3 region has the DNA TGTGCCAGCATCCCAGGGATATCCTACGAGCAGTACTTC.

The rearrangement joins TRBV2 to TRBJ1-2; D perhaps matches TRBD1 (5 bases). Germline assignment: CDR1 SNHLY and CDR2 FYNNEI. CDR3 length equals 13 residues. Trimming left V 6 bases short and J 3 bases short, with 11 bases between. CDR3 bases: TGTGCCAGCAGCGACAGTTTAGACTATGGCTACACCTTC. It specifies CASSDSLDYGYTF.

J is TRBJ2-3 and V is TRBV5-8, with D possibly matching TRBD2 (6 bases). V shed 4 bases and J shed 6 bases, with 15 bases lying between them. Germline CDR1 reads SGHTS; CDR2 reads YDEGEE. The length of the CDR3 is 14 residues. CDR3 sequence: CASSLTRAVDTQYF. DNA of the CDR3: TGTGCCAGCAGCCTGACTAGAGCCGTGGATACGCAGTATTTT.

V usage is TRBV2 and J usage is TRBJ1-4, with 10 bases matching TRBD1. Germline V lookup: CDR1 SNHLY, CDR2 FYNNEI. Germline trimming cut 4 bases from V and 5 bases from J; bases unmatched to any gene: 16. This CDR3 is 19 amino acids long. The DNA for the CDR3 is TGTGCCAGCAGTGGCCCCGGGACAGGGGCCGAACGGGGGAATGAAAAACTGTTTTTT. Translating gives CASSGPGTGAERGNEKLFF.

J is TRBJ1-6 and V is TRBV30, with TRBD1 matching over 10 bases. Unmatched junction bases numbered 11, after V lost 8 bases and J lost 7 bases. The CDR3 consists of 15 residues. Per germline, CDR1 GTSNPN and CDR2 SVGIG (reference sequence). CDR3 nucleotide sequence: TGTGCCGGCAAAGACAGGGGGCAGCAGAATTCACCCCTCCACTTT. It is translated as CAGKDRGQQNSPLHF. Together with reference TRBV30 and TRBJ1-6, the CDR3 gives the full variable domain: SQTIHQWPATLVQPVGSPLSLECTVEGTSNPNLYWYRQAAGRGLQLLFYSVGIGQISSEVPQNLSASRPQDRQFILSSKKLLLSDSGFYLCAGKDRGQQNSPLHFGNGTRLTVT.

The V and J genes are TRBV18 and TRBJ2-2; TRBD1 matches 11 bases. The CDR3 extends over 16 amino acids. The junction had 6 bases not matched to a gene; V was cut back by 4 bases and J by 5 bases. Germline loops: CDR1 KGHSH, CDR2 LQKENI. The CDR3 loop reads CASSRGTGGNTGELFF. In DNA, the CDR3 is TGTGCCAGCTCACGCGGGACAGGGGGAAATACCGGGGAGCTGTTTTTT. Variable domain in full (rest from reference TRBV18 and TRBJ2-2): NAGVMQNPRHLVRRRGQEARLRCSPMKGHSHVYWYRQLPEEGLKFMVYLQKENIIDESGMPKERFSAEFPKEGPSILRIQQVVRGDSAAYFCASSRGTGGNTGELFFGEGSRLTVL.

The gene calls are TRBV18 and TRBJ2-7, with 7 nucleotides matching TRBD2. This CDR3 spans 16 amino acids. Germline V CDR1 and CDR2: KGHSH, LQKENI. V shed 0 bases and J 2 bases; nucleotides not matched to a gene: 7. The CDR3 protein is CASSPPLGGSPYEQYF. The CDR3, as DNA: TGTGCCAGCTCACCACCCCTTGGCGGGAGTCCCTACGAGCAGTACTTC.

The genes are TRBV28 and TRBJ2-7; possibly TRBD1 for D (6 bases). Germline CDR1 and CDR2: MDHEN and SYDVKM. The length of the CDR3 is 15 residues. V lost 5 bases and J 2 bases, leaving 16 bases between the germline ends. The CDR3 sequence: CASSIPGTTPYEQYF. The CDR3 coding sequence is TGTGCCAGCAGTATTCCCGGGACAACCCCCTACGAGCAGTACTTC.

The rearrangement uses TRBV15 and TRBJ1-3; 7 bases match TRBD1. Looked up from germline, CDR1 is LNHNV and CDR2 is YYDKDF (reference sequence). With V trimmed by 2 bases and J by 7 bases, 8 bases remained unmatched. This CDR3 region has 15 residues. The CDR3 DNA follows: TGTGCCACCAGCAGACGACAGGGAGATGGGAACACCATATATTTT. Amino acids: CATSRRQGDGNTIYF.

V gene TRBV24-1 combines with J gene TRBJ2-1, with 10 bases that match TRBD2. Germline assignment: CDR1 KGHDR and CDR2 SFDVKD. The CDR3 loop spans 14 amino acids. The V gene end was trimmed by 8 bases and the J gene end by 7 bases; junction bases not matched to a gene: 7. CDR3 in amino acids: CATMNGLAANEQFF. Here the CDR3 DNA reads TGTGCCACCATGAACGGACTAGCGGCTAATGAGCAGTTCTTC.

CDR3 nucleotide sequence: TGTGCCAGCAGCTTATCCCCTTTTAGTCCCACAGATACGCAGTATTTT. Translation: CASSLSPFSPTDTQYF. This chain links TRBV7-2 with TRBJ2-3, with D hard to call. In germline, CDR1 is SGHTA, CDR2 FQGNSA. Trimming shortened V by 2 bases and J by 2 bases, and 14 bases separated the two germline ends. CDR3 length: 16 amino acids.

This chain uses TRBV5-1 with TRBJ2-3, with 10 nucleotides matching TRBD2. CDR1 and CDR2 (germline): SGHRS, YFSETQ. V lost 4 bases, J lost 2 bases, and 7 bases stayed unmatched. CDR3 length: 16 residues. The CDR3 region has the DNA TGCGCCAGCAGCCTCTACCTAGCGGGAGTCACAGATACGCAGTATTTT. As protein: CASSLYLAGVTDTQYF.

The chain carries TRBV15 and TRBJ1-1; no firm D call. Per germline, CDR1 LNHNV and CDR2 YYDKDF (reference sequence). V dropped 2 bases and J dropped 2 bases, with 6 bases sitting between them. There are 13 residues in the CDR3. The CDR3 spells CATSRYPNTEAFF. Written as DNA, the CDR3 is TGTGCCACCAGCAGATATCCTAACACTGAAGCTTTCTTT. Based on the CDR3 plus reference TRBV15 and TRBJ1-1, the full variable domain is DAMVIQNPRYQVTQFGKPVTLSCSQTLNHNVMYWYQQKSSQAPKLLFHYYDKDFNNEADTPDNFQSRRPNTSFCFLDIRSPGLGDTAMYLCATSRYPNTEAFFGQGTRLTVV.

The J gene is TRBJ2-7, the V gene TRBV21-1; the tabulated D call, TRBD1, remains unverified against the DNA. TRBV21-1 is assigned pseudogene status. The CDR3 length is 16 residues. The CDR3 bases are TGTGCCAGCAGCAAAGAAGCGACAGGGAGAACCTACGAGCAGTACTTC. Translated, it gives CASSKEATGRTYEQYF.

The genes are TRBV6-5 and TRBJ2-2; maybe TRBD2 (5 bases). The length of the CDR3 is 13 residues. CDR1 and CDR2 (germline): MNHEY, SVGAGI. With 6 bases removed from V and 9 bases from J, the gap between germline ends came to 14 bases. DNA for the CDR3: TGTGCCAGCAGCGACACTAGAGGCAGGGAGCTGTTTTTT. Its protein product is CASSDTRGRELFF.